This T cell receptor (beta chain) was identified in a study of response to subunit inactivated influenza vaccine (dated by TCRdb to the late 2010s). General notes on the study: The study used deep quantitative T cell receptor repertoire profiling to track responses to a trivalent subunit inactivated influenza vaccine. Study-level results and caveats: The authors suggested that each seasonal influenza vaccination may recruit only a limited number of new T cells.

The receptor library was made with RT-PCR. Reads for this sample came from an Illumina HiSeq 2500. TCRdb took the public reads, trimmed them with fastp at Q25, ran MiXCR for clone calling and kept in-frame beta chains. For every CDR3 protein sequence, its rows merge into one entry that carries the most common genes and DNA. In this sample the table shows over 150,000 distinct CDR3 sequences, roughly 8.7% of which occur a single time. The ten largest clones take up under 13% of the sample. There are a few counts of this clonotype. Its binding antigen is unknown. Base qualities were left out, and no much larger clone turns up one base away. The CDR3 runs 11 amino acids, cysteine and phenylalanine included. Only the CDR3 region is kept as DNA, spanning 33 bases read in frame from base 1. Looking up the germline V gene yields CDR1 MNHNS and CDR2 SASEGT. The trim is 8 bases for V and 5 bases for J, with a gap of 9 bases between the germline ends.

The clonotype comes from a man aged 45 to 65 who received an inactivated influenza vaccine. Donor details come from another sample of the same person, matched by shared clones. The receptor chain draws on TRBV6-1 and TRBJ2-5, with the D gene not clear enough to name. The sample here was non-naive T cells sorted from PBMCs, taken on the day of vaccination. The cell subset or site tag for this specimen amounts to: memory T cell fraction. The DNA sequence is TGTGCCAGCGGTGTTAGGGAGACCCAGTACTTC. This yields the protein CASGVRETQYF.